The T cell receptor beta chain described here comes from a study of T cells expressing NK-cell markers (dated by TCRdb to the early 2020s). At the level of the whole study: TCR beta-chain repertoires were profiled in sorted CD3+CD56+NKG2C+, CD3+CD56+NKG2C- and CD3+CD56-NKG2C+ T-cell subsets from fewer than 10 donors. Illumina HiSeq 2000/2500, MiSeq or NextSeq was used to sequence libraries as 2 x 150 bp reads. Among the eight sequenced donors, only one was HCMV-seronegative, while the other seven were HCMV-seropositive. All eight donors whose samples were sequenced were randomly selected healthy volunteers, three of them men and five women. The research as a whole found: Those dominant clonotypes were again the most abundant among CD3+CD56-NKG2C+ cells in a few donors, at about 25-60.1%. It remained unclear whether the expanded NKG2C-expressing T cell clones were specific for HCMV antigens. In 6 or 7 donors, the dominant CD3+CD56+NKG2C+ clonotypes ranked among the top 10 CD8+ clonotypes, making up about 1.0-7.5% of CD8+ T cells.

Sequencing was performed on an Illumina HiSeq 2000. TCR beta cDNA libraries were prepared using 5'RACE template switching, which introduced a universal primer site and unique molecular identifiers. cDNA synthesis was primed from the TCR beta constant segment and was followed by two successive PCR amplification steps. In the authors' own workflow: MIGEC was used to demultiplex reads and group reads by UMI, and MiTCR was used to assemble and quantify clonotypes. Only TCR cDNA sequences supported by at least two reads were kept to exclude erroneous sequences. Downstream repertoire analysis used the tcR package, and clonotypes were matched across fractions by CDR3 nucleotide sequence plus V segment. VDJmatch was used to annotate antigen specificity against VDJdb, with one amino acid substitution allowed in CDR3. Reads reprocessed by TCRdb are summarized as one entry per CDR3 protein sequence, and DNA is absent. Here the V and J calls rest on TCRdb's processing, not on the authors' analysis. The sample's records list 200,000 to 300,000 distinct CDR3 sequences. The ten biggest clones cover about 0.39% of the sample.

To determine HCMV serostatus, a commercial ELISA kit was used to detect HCMV-specific IgG in serum. Peripheral blood mononuclear cells were isolated from blood by Ficoll density gradient centrifugation. Notes on this clonotype: Its antigen remains undetermined.

This clonotype was obtained from a man aged 18 to 30 in good health. Donor details come from another sample of the same person, matched by shared clones. Sequences were obtained from blood T cells: a sorted CD56 or NKG2C T cell subset, CD4+ or CD8+ T cells, or bulk PBMC T cells (not recorded which).

The CDR3 protein sequence reads: CSQRAGNNEQFF. The sequence is built from TRBV20-1 and TRBJ2-1. The CDR3 starts with the cysteine, ends with the phenylalanine, and has 12 residues. The nucleotide record is missing. CDR1 and CDR2 are read off the germline V gene (reference sequence) as DFQATT and SNEGSKA.